The 7 T cell receptor beta chains listed next were all sequenced from one sample in a study of blood T cell repertoires in COVID-19. Measured with immunoSEQ multiplex PCR; TCRdb has only the in-frame clones, and not every one. The table records about 290,000 clones, roughly 89% of them present only once. Sequenced: peripheral blood. The receptors were gathered from a woman younger than 45 with active or convalescent COVID-19.

This clone was observed a single time. In nucleotides, the CDR3 is TGTGCCACCAGTGATTCCTCCAATCAGCCCCAGCATTTT. Residues: CATSDSSNQPQHF. The J gene is TRBJ1-5, the V gene TRBV24-1; D gene ambiguous. The CDR3 runs to 13 residues. Germline-derived CDR1 and CDR2 are KGHDR and SFDVKD. V was cut by 2 bases and J by 3 bases, with 4 bases left in between.

The rearrangement joins TRBV10-3 to TRBJ1-3; D ambiguous. CDR1 is ENHRY, CDR2 SYGVKD, per germline. The CDR3 is made up of 15 amino acids. Trimming took off 3 bases at V and 0 bases at J, with 9 bases between the two ends. Written as DNA, the CDR3 is TGTGCCATCAGTGATGGCCCGGGCTCTGGAAACACCATATATTTT. Protein product: CAISDGPGSGNTIYF.

The J gene is TRBJ2-7, the V gene TRBV4-2, with 8 bases identical to TRBD2. This CDR3 region has 16 residues. Unmatched junction bases numbered 11, after V lost 3 bases and J lost 4 bases. The germline CDR1 and CDR2 sequences are LGHNA and YNFKEQ. CDR3 region: CASSQAGTRSWYEQYF. CDR3 sequence (DNA): TGTGCCAGCAGCCAGGCCGGGACTAGGAGTTGGTACGAGCAGTACTTC.

The chain recombines TRBV12-3 or TRBV12-4 with TRBJ2-5; D gene ambiguous. V was pared by 3 bases and J by 5 bases, with 7 bases between. The CDR3 is made up of 12 amino acids. The CDR3 DNA reads as TGTGCCAGCAGTTTTAACGGGGAGACCCAGTACTTC. The encoded protein is CASSFNGETQYF.

The chain recombines TRBV10-3 with TRBJ1-5; 8 positions agree with TRBD1. Unmatched junction bases numbered 15, after V lost 10 bases and J lost 4 bases. CDR1 and CDR2 (germline): ENHRY, SYGVKD. This CDR3 contains 16 residues. The CDR3 loop is CATSNTGGVGNQPQHF. The CDR3 bases are TGTGCCACGAGCAATACAGGGGGGGTGGGAAATCAGCCCCAGCATTTT.

V and J are TRBV3-1 (or the pseudogene TRBV3-2) and TRBJ1-5; possible D gene TRBD1, 5 bases. Between the trimmed V and J ends, which lost 0 bases and 10 bases, there was a span of 10 bases. This CDR3 has 13 residues. The germline V gene encodes CDR1 LGHDT and CDR2 YNNKEL (reference sequence). In nucleotides, the CDR3 is TGTGCCAGCAGCCAAGATCGACAGCCACCCCAGCATTTT. Translation gives CASSQDRQPPQHF.

The chain couples TRBV14 to TRBJ1-4; 7 positions match TRBD1. CDR3 length: 15 residues. Germline V gene sequence: CDR1 SGHDN, CDR2 FVKESK. With 4 bases clipped from V and 8 bases from J, the junction kept 10 bases outside the gene matches. As DNA, the CDR3 is TGTGCCAGCAGCCCACTAACAGGGGTCGGCGAAAAACTGTTTTTT. Translation: CASSPLTGVGEKLFF.